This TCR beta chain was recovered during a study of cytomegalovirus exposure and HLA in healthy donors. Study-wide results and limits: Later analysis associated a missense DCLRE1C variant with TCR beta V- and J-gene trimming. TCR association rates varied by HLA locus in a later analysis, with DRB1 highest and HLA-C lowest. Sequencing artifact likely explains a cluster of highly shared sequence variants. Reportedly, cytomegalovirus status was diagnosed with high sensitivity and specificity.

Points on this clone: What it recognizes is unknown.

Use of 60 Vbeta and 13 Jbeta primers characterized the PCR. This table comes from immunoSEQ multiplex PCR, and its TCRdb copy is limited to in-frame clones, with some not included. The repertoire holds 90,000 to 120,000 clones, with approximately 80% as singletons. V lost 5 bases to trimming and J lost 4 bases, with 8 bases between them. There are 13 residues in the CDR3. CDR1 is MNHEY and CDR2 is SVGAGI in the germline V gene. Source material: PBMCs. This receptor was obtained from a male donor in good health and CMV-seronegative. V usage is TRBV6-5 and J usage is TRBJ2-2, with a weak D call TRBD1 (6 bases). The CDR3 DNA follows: TGTGCCAGCAGTCACAGGGTCACCGGGGAGCTGTTTTTT. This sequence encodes CASSHRVTGELFF.